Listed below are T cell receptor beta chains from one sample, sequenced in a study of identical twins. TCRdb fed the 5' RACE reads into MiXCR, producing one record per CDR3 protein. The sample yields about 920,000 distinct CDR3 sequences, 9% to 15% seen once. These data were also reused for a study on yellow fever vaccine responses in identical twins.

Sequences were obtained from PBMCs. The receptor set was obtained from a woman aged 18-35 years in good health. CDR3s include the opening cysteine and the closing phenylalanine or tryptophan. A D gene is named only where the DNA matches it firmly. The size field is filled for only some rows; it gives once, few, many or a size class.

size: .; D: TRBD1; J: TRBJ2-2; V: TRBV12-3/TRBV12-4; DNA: TGTGCCAGCAGTTTCCAGGGACAGTACACCGGGGAGCTGTTTTTT; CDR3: CASSFQGQYTGELFF
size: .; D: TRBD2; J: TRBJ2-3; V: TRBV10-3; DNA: TGTGCCATCACAAGACTAGCGGGGGGGACAGATACGCAGTATTTT; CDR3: CAITRLAGGTDTQYF
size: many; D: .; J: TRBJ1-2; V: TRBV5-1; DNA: TGCGCCAGCAGCGGTGGCCGGACAGATCTCTATGGCTACACCTTC; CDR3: CASSGGRTDLYGYTF
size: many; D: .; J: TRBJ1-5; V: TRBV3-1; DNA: TGTGCCAGCAGCCAAGACTCCGGCCGAGATCAGCCCCAGCATTTT; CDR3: CASSQDSGRDQPQHF
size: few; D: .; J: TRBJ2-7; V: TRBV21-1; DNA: TGTGCCAGCAGCAAAGGAGGGAGGACTAGCGGGACCTACGAGCAGTACTTC; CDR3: CASSKGGRTSGTYEQYF
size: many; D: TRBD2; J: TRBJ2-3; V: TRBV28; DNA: TGTGCCAGCAGTTTATTACTAGCGGGGGGTTCGCAGTATTTT; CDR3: CASSLLLAGGSQYF
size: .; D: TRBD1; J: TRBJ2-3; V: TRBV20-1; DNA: TGCAGTGCTAGAGATCTTTACGGGACAGGCAGGACAGATACGCAGTATTTT; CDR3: CSARDLYGTGRTDTQYF
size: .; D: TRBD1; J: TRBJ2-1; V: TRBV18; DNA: TGTGCCAGCTCAAAGACAGGGCCACTTACCTACAATGAGCAGTTCTTC; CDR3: CASSKTGPLTYNEQFF
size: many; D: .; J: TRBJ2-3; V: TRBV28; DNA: TGTGCCAGCAGTGGCCTGGGCACAGATACGCAGTATTTT; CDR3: CASSGLGTDTQYF
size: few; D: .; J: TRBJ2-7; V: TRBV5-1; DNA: TGCGCCAGCAGGGCGGCCGGGGTAGCGGAGCGCGAGCAGTACTTC; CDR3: CASRAAGVAEREQYF
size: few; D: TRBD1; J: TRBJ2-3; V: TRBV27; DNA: TGTGCCAGCAGTTTATACCTGGGACAGGCAACAGATACGCAGTATTTT; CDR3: CASSLYLGQATDTQYF
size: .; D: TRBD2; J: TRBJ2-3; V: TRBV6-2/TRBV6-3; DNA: TGTGCCAGCGGCGGGGCGGGCGGGGGGAGCACAGATACGCAGTATTTT; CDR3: CASGGAGGGSTDTQYF
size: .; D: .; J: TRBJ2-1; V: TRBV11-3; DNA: TGTGCCAGCAGCTTAGACAGGGATAGCTTTAATGAGCAGTTCTTC; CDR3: CASSLDRDSFNEQFF
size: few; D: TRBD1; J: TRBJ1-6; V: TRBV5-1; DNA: TGCGCCAGCAGCTTACACCCCAGCGACAGGGTTTCATCTTCACCCCTCCACTTT; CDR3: CASSLHPSDRVSSSPLHF
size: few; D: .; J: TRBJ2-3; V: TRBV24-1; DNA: TGTGCCACCAGTGGGACCTCACCCACAGATACGCAGTATTTT; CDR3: CATSGTSPTDTQYF
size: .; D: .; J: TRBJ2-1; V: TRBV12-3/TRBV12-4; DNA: TGTGCCAGCAGTCCTGACAGAAATAACGGGGTCTTC; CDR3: CASSPDRNNGVF
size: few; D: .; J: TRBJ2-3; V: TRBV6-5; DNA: TGTGCCAGCAGTTACGGCAGGGACACAGATACGCAGTATTTT; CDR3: CASSYGRDTDTQYF
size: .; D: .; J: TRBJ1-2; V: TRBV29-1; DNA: TGCAGCGTTGAGTGGCCTGCTAACTATGGCTACACCTTC; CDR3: CSVEWPANYGYTF
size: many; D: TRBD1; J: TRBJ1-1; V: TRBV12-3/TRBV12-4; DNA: TGTGCCAGTGGCGTGGCAGGGGGCATGAACACTGAAGCTTTCTTT; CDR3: CASGVAGGMNTEAFF
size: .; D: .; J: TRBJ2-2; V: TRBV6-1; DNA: TGTGCCAGCACTAAATGGTTAGCAAACACCGGGGAGCTGTTTTTT; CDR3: CASTKWLANTGELFF
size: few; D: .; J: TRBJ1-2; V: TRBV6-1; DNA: TGTGCCAGCAGGGAACTCGGATCTGGGGGCTACACCTTC; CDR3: CASRELGSGGYTF
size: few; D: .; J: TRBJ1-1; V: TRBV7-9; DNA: TGTGCCAGCAGCTTTCTGTACGGTTCGGCTGAAGCTTTCTTT; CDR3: CASSFLYGSAEAFF
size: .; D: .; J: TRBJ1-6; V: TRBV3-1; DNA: TGTGCCAGCAGCCAAACACGGGGGAATTCACCCCTCCACTTT; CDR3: CASSQTRGNSPLHF
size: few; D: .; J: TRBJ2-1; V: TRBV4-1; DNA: TGCGCCAGCAGCCAAGTCCCGGGGGCAGGAGCGGAGTTCTTC; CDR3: CASSQVPGAGAEFF
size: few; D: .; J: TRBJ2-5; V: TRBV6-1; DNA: TGTGCCAGCAGTGCAACTAGGTCCCAAGAGACCCAGTACTTC; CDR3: CASSATRSQETQYF
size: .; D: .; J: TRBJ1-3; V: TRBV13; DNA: TGTGCCAGCAGCCGCAGGGAATCAAGATTGCGGAACACCATATATTTT; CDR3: CASSRRESRLRNTIYF
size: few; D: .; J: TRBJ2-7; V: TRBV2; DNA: TGTGCCAGCAGTGTCCGGGCTGCGCTATTCTACGAGCAGTACTTC; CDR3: CASSVRAALFYEQYF
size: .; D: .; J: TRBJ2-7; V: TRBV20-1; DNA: TGCAGTGCTGCAGGGTCCTACGAGCAGTACTTC; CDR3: CSAAGSYEQYF
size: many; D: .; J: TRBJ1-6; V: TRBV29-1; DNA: TGCAGCGTTTCAACGGACAGTCGTAATTCACCCCTCCACTTT; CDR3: CSVSTDSRNSPLHF
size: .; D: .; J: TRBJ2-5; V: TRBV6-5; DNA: TGTGCCAGCAGTTACTGGACAGGAGGGGAGACCCAGTACTTC; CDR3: CASSYWTGGETQYF
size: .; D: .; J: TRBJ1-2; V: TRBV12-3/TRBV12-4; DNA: TGTGCCAGCAGTCCCCGCCCGACTGGTGACTATGGCTACACCTTC; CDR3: CASSPRPTGDYGYTF
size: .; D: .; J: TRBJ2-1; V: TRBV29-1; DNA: TGCAGCGTTGGGGGTGGCGAGCAGTTCTTC; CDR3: CSVGGGEQFF
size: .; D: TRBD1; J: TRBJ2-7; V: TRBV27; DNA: TGTGCCAGCAGAGGGGGCACCTCCTACGAGCAGTACTTC; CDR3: CASRGGTSYEQYF
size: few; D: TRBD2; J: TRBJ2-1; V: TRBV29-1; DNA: TGCAGCGTTATGGTGTTAGCGGGAGCTAAGCAGTTCTTC; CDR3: CSVMVLAGAKQFF
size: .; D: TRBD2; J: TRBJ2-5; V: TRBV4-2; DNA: TGTGCCAGCAGCCCCCCTAGCGGGGGTAGGGAGACCCAGTACTTC; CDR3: CASSPPSGGRETQYF
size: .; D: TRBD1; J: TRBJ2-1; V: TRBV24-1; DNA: TGTGCCACCAGTGAGCCGCCGGTACAGGGGGTCAATGAGCAGTTCTTC; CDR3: CATSEPPVQGVNEQFF
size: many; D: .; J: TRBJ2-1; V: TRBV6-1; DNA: TGTGCCAGCGGGAGTCACCCCTACAATGAGCAGTTCTTC; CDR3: CASGSHPYNEQFF
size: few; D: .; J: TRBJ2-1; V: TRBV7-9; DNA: TGTGCCAGCAGCGTTCTGAAAAATGAGCAGTTCTTC; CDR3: CASSVLKNEQFF
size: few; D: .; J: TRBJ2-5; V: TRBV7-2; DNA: TGTGCCAGCAGCCGAGGGGGGAGCGAGACCCAGTACTTC; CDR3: CASSRGGSETQYF
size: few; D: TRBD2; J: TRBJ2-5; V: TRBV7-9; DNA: TGTGCCAGCAGCTTTGAGCGGGGGGGCCCGGAGACCCAGTACTTC; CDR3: CASSFERGGPETQYF
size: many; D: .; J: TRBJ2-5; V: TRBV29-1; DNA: TGCAGCGGCCGACCTTGGACAGTTCAAGAGACCCAGTACTTC; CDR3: CSGRPWTVQETQYF
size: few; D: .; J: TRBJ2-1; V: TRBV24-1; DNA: TGTGCCACCAGCGGCATTGGGGCCGGGGGCGATGAGCAGTTCTTC; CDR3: CATSGIGAGGDEQFF
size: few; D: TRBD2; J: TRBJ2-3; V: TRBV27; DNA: TGTGCCAGCAGTTTATATGCGGGGGGCAGCACAGATACGCAGTATTTT; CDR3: CASSLYAGGSTDTQYF
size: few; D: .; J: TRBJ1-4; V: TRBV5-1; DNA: TGCGCCAGCAGCGACTTAGGCGCTACTAATGAAAAACTGTTTTTT; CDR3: CASSDLGATNEKLFF
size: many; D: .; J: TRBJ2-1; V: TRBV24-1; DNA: TGTGCCACCAGTGTGGCCGGGGGTGAGCAGTTCTTC; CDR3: CATSVAGGEQFF
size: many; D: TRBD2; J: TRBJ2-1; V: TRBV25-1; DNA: TGTGCCAGCCACCCTCGGGCGGGAGAGGGTGGTGAGCAGTTCTTC; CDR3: CASHPRAGEGGEQFF